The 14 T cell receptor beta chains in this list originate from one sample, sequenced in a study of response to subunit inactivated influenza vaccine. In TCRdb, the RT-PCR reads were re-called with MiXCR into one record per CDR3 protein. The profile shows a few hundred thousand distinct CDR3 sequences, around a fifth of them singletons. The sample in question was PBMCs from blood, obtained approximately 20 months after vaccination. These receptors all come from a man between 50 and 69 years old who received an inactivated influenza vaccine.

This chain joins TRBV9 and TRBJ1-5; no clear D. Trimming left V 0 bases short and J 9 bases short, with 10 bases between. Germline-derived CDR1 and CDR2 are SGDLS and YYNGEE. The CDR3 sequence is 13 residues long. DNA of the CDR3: TGTGCCAGCAGCGTAGTTGGACTTCGGCCCCAGCATTTT. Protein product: CASSVVGLRPQHF.

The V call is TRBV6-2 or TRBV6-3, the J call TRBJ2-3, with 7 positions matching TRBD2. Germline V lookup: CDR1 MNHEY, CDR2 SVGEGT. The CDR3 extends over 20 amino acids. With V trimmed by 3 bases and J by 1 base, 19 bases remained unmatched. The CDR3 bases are TGTGCCAGCAGTTATCGGCGGACTAGTGGGGCCGGGGGACGCACAGATACGCAGTATTTT. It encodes CASSYRRTSGAGGRTDTQYF.

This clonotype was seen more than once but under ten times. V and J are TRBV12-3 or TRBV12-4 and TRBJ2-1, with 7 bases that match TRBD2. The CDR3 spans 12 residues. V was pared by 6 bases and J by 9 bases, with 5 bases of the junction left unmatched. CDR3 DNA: TGTGCCAGCAGCCCGGGACTAACTGAGCAGTTCTTC. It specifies CASSPGLTEQFF.

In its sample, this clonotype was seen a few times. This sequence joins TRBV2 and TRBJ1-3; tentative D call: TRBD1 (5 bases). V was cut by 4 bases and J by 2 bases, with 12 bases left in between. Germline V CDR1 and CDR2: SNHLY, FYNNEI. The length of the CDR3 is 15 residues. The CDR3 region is CASSAGAAPGNTIYF. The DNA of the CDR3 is TGTGCCAGCAGTGCTGGGGCCGCCCCTGGAAACACCATATATTTT.

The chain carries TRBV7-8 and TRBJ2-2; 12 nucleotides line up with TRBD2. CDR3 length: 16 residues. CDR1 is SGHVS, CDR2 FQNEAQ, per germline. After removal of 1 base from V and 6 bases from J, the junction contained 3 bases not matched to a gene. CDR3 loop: CASSLVSSGRAGELFF. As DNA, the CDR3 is TGTGCCAGCAGCTTAGTTTCTAGCGGGAGGGCCGGGGAGCTGTTTTTT.

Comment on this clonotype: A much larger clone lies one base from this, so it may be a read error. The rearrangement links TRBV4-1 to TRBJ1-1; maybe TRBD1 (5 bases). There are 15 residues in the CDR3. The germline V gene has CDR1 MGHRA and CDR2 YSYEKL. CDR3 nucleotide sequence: TGCGCCAGCAGCCAAGATGTGGGGGAAAGTACTGAAGCTCTCTTT. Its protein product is CASSQDVGESTEALF.

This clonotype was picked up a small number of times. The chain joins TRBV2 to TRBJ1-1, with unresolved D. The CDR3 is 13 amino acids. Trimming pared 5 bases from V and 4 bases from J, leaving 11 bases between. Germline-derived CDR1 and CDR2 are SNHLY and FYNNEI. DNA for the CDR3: TGTGCCAGCAGTTCGCCCGAAGGCACTGAAGCTTTCTTT. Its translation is CASSSPEGTEAFF.

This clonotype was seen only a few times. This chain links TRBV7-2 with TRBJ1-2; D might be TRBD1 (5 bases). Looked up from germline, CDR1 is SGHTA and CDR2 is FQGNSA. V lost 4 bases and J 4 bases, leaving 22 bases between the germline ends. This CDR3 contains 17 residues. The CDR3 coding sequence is TGTGCCAGCAGCTCTACCATGGGACGGGCTTCAGGCTATGGCTACACCTTC. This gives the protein CASSSTMGRASGYGYTF.

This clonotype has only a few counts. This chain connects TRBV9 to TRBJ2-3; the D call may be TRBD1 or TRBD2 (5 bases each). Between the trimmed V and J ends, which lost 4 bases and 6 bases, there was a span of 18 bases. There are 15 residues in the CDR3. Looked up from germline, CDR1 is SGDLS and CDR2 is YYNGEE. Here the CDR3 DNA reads TGTGCCAGCAGCAGATGGGACGGGATTTCGGATACGCAGTATTTT. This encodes CASSRWDGISDTQYF.

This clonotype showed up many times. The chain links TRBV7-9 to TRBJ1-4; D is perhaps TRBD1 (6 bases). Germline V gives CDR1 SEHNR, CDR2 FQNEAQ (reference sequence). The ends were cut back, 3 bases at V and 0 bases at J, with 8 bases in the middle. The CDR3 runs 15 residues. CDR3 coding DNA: TGTGCCAGCAGCTTGAGGACAGCAACTAATGAAAAACTGTTTTTT. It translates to CASSLRTATNEKLFF.

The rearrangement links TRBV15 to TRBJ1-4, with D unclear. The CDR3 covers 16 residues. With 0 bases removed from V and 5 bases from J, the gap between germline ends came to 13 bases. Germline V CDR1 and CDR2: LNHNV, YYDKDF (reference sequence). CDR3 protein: CATSRDLTGINEKLFF. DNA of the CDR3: TGTGCCACCAGCAGAGATCTTACCGGGATAAATGAAAAACTGTTTTTT.

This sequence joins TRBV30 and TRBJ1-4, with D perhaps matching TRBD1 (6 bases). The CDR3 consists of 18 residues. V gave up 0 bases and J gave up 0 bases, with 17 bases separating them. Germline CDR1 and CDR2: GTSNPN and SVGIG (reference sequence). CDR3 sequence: CAWSVLRTVGATNEKLFF. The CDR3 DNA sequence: TGTGCCTGGAGTGTCCTAAGGACAGTGGGTGCAACTAATGAAAAACTGTTTTTT.

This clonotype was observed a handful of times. In DNA form, the CDR3 reads TGCAGTGCTAGAGTCCGCTTCGAAAGTTATGGCTACACCTTC. Translated, it gives CSARVRFESYGYTF. This sequence joins TRBV20-1 and TRBJ1-2, with unresolved D. Trimming took off 1 base at V and 5 bases at J, with 14 bases between the two ends. The CDR3 covers 14 residues. CDR1 is DFQATT and CDR2 is SNEGSKA in the germline V gene (reference sequence).

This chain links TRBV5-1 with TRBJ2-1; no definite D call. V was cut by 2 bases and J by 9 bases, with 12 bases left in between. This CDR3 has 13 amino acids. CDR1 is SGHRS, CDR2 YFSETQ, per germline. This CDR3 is CASSFLLYGEQFF. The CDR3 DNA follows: TGCGCCAGCAGCTTCCTCCTGTATGGTGAGCAGTTCTTC.